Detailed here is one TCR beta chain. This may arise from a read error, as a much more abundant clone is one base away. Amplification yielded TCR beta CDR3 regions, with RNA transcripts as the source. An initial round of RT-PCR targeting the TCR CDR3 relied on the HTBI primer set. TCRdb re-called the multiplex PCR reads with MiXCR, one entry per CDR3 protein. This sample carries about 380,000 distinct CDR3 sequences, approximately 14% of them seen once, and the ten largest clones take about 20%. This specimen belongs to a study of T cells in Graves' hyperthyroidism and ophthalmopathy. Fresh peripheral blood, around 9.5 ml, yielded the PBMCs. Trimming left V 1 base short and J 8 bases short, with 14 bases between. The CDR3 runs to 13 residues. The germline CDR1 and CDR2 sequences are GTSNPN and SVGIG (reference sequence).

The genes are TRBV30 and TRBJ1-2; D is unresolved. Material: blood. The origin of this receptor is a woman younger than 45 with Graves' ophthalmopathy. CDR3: CAWSGATGTGYTF. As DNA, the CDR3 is TGTGCCTGGAGTGGGGCGACCGGTACGGGCTACACCTTC.